This T cell receptor beta chain was sequenced in a study of T cells in Graves' hyperthyroidism and ophthalmopathy. On the study more broadly: Any treatment followed the collection of peripheral blood at initial diagnosis. Broader study findings: Among thyroid clonotypes expanded above 0.001, most also appeared in blood.

Clinical symptoms, serum thyroxine, TRAb, thyroid ultrasound and orbital computed tomography established diagnosis. Using over 8.5 ml of fresh peripheral blood, PBMCs were prepared. The V segment lost 9 bases and the J segment 1 base; nucleotides outside the gene matches: 4. Germline V gives CDR1 SEHNR, CDR2 FQNEAQ (reference sequence). The CDR3 runs 14 residues. A remark on this clonotype: The antigen is not known.

From RNA transcripts, TCR beta CDR3 regions were amplified. A first-round RT-PCR of the TCR CDR3 used the HTBI primer set. Using its own MiXCR run on the multiplex PCR reads, TCRdb lists one record per CDR3 protein. This sample carries 400,000 to 500,000 distinct CDR3 sequences, about 14% of them seen once, and the ten largest clones take approximately 13%. The chain employs TRBV7-9 and TRBJ2-3; TRBD2 aligns across 10 bases. Source material: blood. The TCR sequence derives from a man between 18 and 29 years old with Graves' ophthalmopathy. The CDR3 DNA follows: TGTGCCAGTATAGGACTAGCGGGCACAGATACGCAGTATTTT. As protein: CASIGLAGTDTQYF.